This T cell receptor beta chain was captured by sequencing in a study of Ad26.COV2.S vaccination and SARS-CoV-2 variants. V lost 2 bases and J 1 base, leaving 9 bases between the germline ends. The CDR3 is 15 residues long. The germline V gene has CDR1 SGHRS and CDR2 YFSETQ. Treatment indicated: 15 to 20 received Ad26.COV2.S at low or high dose, single or two shots; several received placebo; per-sample allocation not given. The investigators took samples on day 63 after the first vaccine or placebo injection. The protocol was immunoSEQ multiplex PCR, while the TCRdb copy is restricted to in-frame clones and leaves out a portion. This table holds some 480,000 clones, approximately 90% found once.

This chain joins TRBV5-1 and TRBJ2-2; D possibly corresponds to TRBD1 (5 bases). The clonotype comes from a person aged 18-65 years who received the Ad26.COV2.S COVID-19 vaccine or a placebo. The sample in question was peripheral blood, obtained in a trial of Ad26.COV2.S vaccine versus placebo. This CDR3 reads CASSLDSLNTGELFF. The CDR3 nucleotides are TGCGCCAGCAGCTTAGACAGTTTGAACACCGGGGAGCTGTTTTTT.